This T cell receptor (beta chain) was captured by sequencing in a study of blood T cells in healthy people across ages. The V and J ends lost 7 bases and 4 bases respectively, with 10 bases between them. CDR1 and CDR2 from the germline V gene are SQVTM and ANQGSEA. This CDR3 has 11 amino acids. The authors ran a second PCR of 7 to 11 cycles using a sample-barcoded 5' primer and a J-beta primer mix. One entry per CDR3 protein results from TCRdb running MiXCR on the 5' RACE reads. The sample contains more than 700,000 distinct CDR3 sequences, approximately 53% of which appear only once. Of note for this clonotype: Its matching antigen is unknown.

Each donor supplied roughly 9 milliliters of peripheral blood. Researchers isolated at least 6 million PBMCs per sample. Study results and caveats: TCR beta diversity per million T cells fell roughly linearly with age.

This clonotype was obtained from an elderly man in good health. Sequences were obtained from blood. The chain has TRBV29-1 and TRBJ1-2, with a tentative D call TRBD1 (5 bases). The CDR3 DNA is TGCAGCGGTATGGACACCTATGGCTACACCTTC. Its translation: CSGMDTYGYTF.